Listed here is a single T cell receptor beta chain. Its antigen remains undetermined. No per-base quality is available; no much larger clone lies one base away. The library came from the immunoSEQ multiplex PCR assay. For the multiplex PCR, a mixture combining 60 forward primers for TCR Vbeta segments and 13 reverse primers for TCR Jbeta segments was used. A multiplex PCR assay on genomic DNA amplified the CDR3 region of rearranged TCR beta genes. The Illumina HiSeq System was used to sequence the amplified TCR beta libraries as 87-base-pair reads. In the paper's pipeline: A later analysis counted some 74 million unique TCR beta chains across the 700 or so repertoires, and 9 million to 14 million of these chains were shared by at least two donors. Raw reads were error-corrected and collapsed into unique sequences by a nearest-neighbor algorithm in which closely related sequences were merged to remove PCR and sequencing errors. To assign V, D and J gene segments, CDR3 sequences were aligned to IMGT reference sequences. Each retained sequence needed at least a six-nucleotide match to both a V gene segment and a J gene segment. Rearrangements were classified as productive when the CDR3 lacked stop codons and remained in frame with V and J, and all other rearrangements were classified as non-productive. Following IMGT convention, CDR3 was defined as the stretch from the second conserved V-encoded cysteine up to the conserved J-encoded phenylalanine. In an earlier analysis of more than 550 of the donors, sequences lacking an unambiguous match to a single V gene segment were excluded. In an earlier analysis of 587 of the donors, V segments were called functional above 56.7% productive rearrangements and were called segregating when the between-donor standard deviation exceeded 5%. A statistical classification framework was developed to diagnose cytomegalovirus status using the catalog of TCR beta chain sequences. In a later analysis, TCR nucleotide sequences were compared against IMGT/GENE-DB human TR gene sequences so that V and J genes could be assigned. In a later analysis, CDR3 sequences and most-parsimonious VDJ recombination scenarios were assigned using the TCRdist pipeline. A later analysis defined each TCR beta chain by its CDR3 amino acid sequence plus V-gene family, and excluded reads lacking a unique V-gene family. To address suspected cross-contamination and a sequencing artifact, a later analysis removed around 590 highly shared, low-generation-probability nucleotide sequences. For each public chain, a later analysis derived a clonal expansion index from normalized ranks of inferred template counts within each repertoire. Generation probabilities in a later analysis came from a VDJ recombination model fitted to out-of-frame rearrangements, and those results were checked against IGoR. In a later analysis, hypergeometric tests were used to score TCR-TCR, TCR-HLA and TCR-CMV co-occurrence, with a repertoire-size bias correction applied to TCR pairs. False discovery rates were estimated in a later analysis by permuting HLA or CMV assignments 20 times. In a later analysis, co-occurring TCRs were grouped using DBSCAN, with TCRdist sequence similarity added in when clustering inside HLA-allele-positive subsets. Co-occurrence clustering excluded repertoires with fewer than 30,000 or more than 120,000 public chains, plus five with anomalous nucleotide sharing. TCRdb holds this immuneACCESS table with in-frame rearrangements only. Some clones are missing; in checked studies, unresolved V genes explain under half, and the rest has no known cause. Clonal size and the V and J genes are those of that table, whereas D and trimming came from the DNA. For this sample there are roughly 200,000 clones; 80% to 85% appear just once. The top ten constitute about 1.6% of the sample.

V is trimmed back by 5 bases and J by 4 bases, and the junction contains 7 bases that no gene match accounts for. From the germline V gene, CDR1 is SGHVS and CDR2 is FQNEAQ. Spanning cysteine to phenylalanine, the CDR3 consists of 16 amino acids. The kept DNA is CDR3 alone, 48 bases in frame from the first base. The data were obtained in a study of cytomegalovirus exposure and HLA in healthy donors (dated by TCRdb to about 2017). About the study as a whole: An earlier analysis of several hundred of the donors reported more than 250 Gb of sequence data and 117 million unique TCR beta sequences from about 180 million T cells. About 300 gigabases of sequencing data and around 87 million unique TCR sequences were included in an early release covering roughly 700 HLA-typed donors. Of the 300 to 500 genotyped donors, less than 85% were placed in the genetic ancestry cluster associated with self-reported Caucasian donors. The study aimed to test whether cataloging public T cell receptors could reveal signatures of past pathogen exposure. The T cell repertoires of 666 subjects were profiled by immunosequencing and related to cytomegalovirus serostatus. Besides the first cohort of 550 to 750 subjects, a separate validation cohort made up of 120 different subjects was used. High-throughput TCR immunosequencing, statistical association of individual TCRs with disease status, and machine learning were combined to predict cytomegalovirus infection status. To study patterns of TCR occurrence, a later analysis re-analyzed previously published TCR beta repertoires from several hundred donors and added high-resolution HLA genotyping. Rather than using new phenotypic data, the later analysis identified candidate immune exposures from TCR beta sequences and from how often those sequences occurred across donors. An earlier analysis of several hundred of the donors applied high-throughput TCR beta sequencing to assess whether each TCR beta V gene segment acted as functional or pseudogenic. Donor age, sex, ethnicity and CMV serostatus were compiled alongside the repertoire data. A later genetic analysis used genome-wide SNP genotypes for about three fifths of the 666 donors, treating that subset as a discovery cohort. Every repertoire in the discovery cohort had been generated on one and the same sequencing platform. HLA typing included class I and class II loci at four-digit resolution. The number of donors typed differed by locus, with 629-630 for A, B, C, DRB1 and DQB1, more than 500 for DQA1, 600 to 610 for DPA1, and around 460 for DPB1. About five DR-DQ haplotypes were treated as single units for association and clustering because of strong linkage in the cohort. On average, about 200,000 unique TCR beta nucleotide sequences were sequenced per donor among 398 genotyped donors of the cohort, with roughly 18% of those sequences being non-productive. Study-level results and caveats: Cytomegalovirus status was reported to be diagnosed by the classifier with high specificity and sensitivity in both the original and validation cohorts. A cluster of highly shared sequence variants was judged likely to be a technical artifact of the sequencing pipeline. In a later analysis, HLA-associated TCR beta chains showed more clonal expansion and lower generation probabilities than non-associated chains that were equally common. According to a later analysis, most CMV-associated TCR beta chains appeared to be HLA-restricted, and the HLA associations seemed to be driven largely by CMV exposure. When HLA alleles, especially DR and DQ, strongly co-occurred, attributing TCR associations to individual alleles was difficult. Presence/absence analyses assumed roughly uniform sequencing depth across donors, an assumption that may not hold. Several of the top co-occurrence clusters appeared to be linked to parvovirus B19, influenza, CMV and Epstein-Barr virus, according to a later analysis. The cohort was sequenced for TCR beta chains only, and without alpha or paired-chain data the features that could be detected were limited. Immune exposure information for the cohort was limited to CMV serostatus. Across donors, most TCR sequences were observed very rarely, whereas some public TCRs were present in many individuals. In an earlier analysis of about 550 of the donors, most TCR beta V segments were observed in productive rearrangements about 87% or about 30% of the time, broadly matching IMGT annotations. The study listed 150 to 200 TCR beta chains as associated with cytomegalovirus. Correlated functional status among segregating V segments might reflect linkage disequilibrium, but an unknown experimental factor could not be ruled out. In a later analysis, around 17,000 TCR beta sequences were associated with specific HLA alleles at a false discovery rate of 0.05. In a later analysis, TCR association rates were found to vary across HLA loci, with the most associated TCRs seen for DRB1 alleles and the fewest for HLA-C alleles. It was suggested by the authors that the approach could potentially be generalized to other disease states and immunological phenotypes. In vitro tests confirmed that a few of the cytomegalovirus-associated TCR beta chains recognize cytomegalovirus antigens. Because HLA typing was unavailable for some donors at each locus, only the typed subset was used in association tests. Compared with the roughly 600-donor mean, donors in an Asian-associated ancestry cluster had fewer N-insertions in productive TCRs, according to a later genetic analysis. A further reported finding was that TCR beta sequences accurately predicted the HLA-A and HLA-B alleles for most subjects in the first cohort. Because counts were too low, seventeen rarely observed V segments, including chromosome 9 orphons, were excluded from the earlier analysis of some 540 of the donors. An association between a missense DCLRE1C variant and V-gene and J-gene trimming of TCR beta chains was found in a later genetic analysis and replicated in an independent cohort. Some IMGT-functional V segments, including TRBV6-2 and TRBV6-3, could not be told apart with the 87-base-pair reads, so those segments were excluded.

In total, more than 500 healthy bone marrow donors made up the cohort. At the time of sampling, every cohort member was nominally healthy, though immune exposures that went unrecorded were likely present. The donor tested CMV seronegative and was one of the 352 seronegative cohort members. A peripheral blood sample was provided by each donor, and peripheral blood mononuclear cells were used for TCR beta sequencing. Genomic DNA was extracted from the blood cell samples with the Qiagen DNeasy Blood Extraction Kit. The sequence came from a man aged 50 or older in good health and CMV-seronegative. This receptor chain uses TRBV7-8 and TRBJ2-7, and TRBD2 aligns with 14 junction nucleotides. The specimen was PBMCs. Read as DNA, the sequence is TGTGCCAGCAGCGCCCGGACTAGCGGGGGGTCGTACGAGCAGTACTTC. It translates as CASSARTSGGSYEQYF.